A single sample gave rise to the 28 T cell receptor beta chains below, sequenced in a study of cytomegalovirus exposure and HLA in healthy donors. The PCR employed 60 Vbeta primers together with 13 Jbeta primers. TCRdb keeps only in-frame clones here, not all; method: immunoSEQ multiplex PCR. The data hold a few hundred thousand clones, with 70% to 90% observed a single time. Sample: PBMCs. All receptors come from a woman in her fifties or sixties in good health and CMV-seropositive.

The count of this clone is one. V usage is TRBV9 and J usage is TRBJ2-5, with 10 bases that match TRBD2. Germline loops: CDR1 SGDLS, CDR2 YYNGEE. Losses at the gene ends were 5 bases for V and 3 bases for J; bases not matched to a gene: 7. The CDR3 extends over 15 amino acids. CDR3 region: CASRRDGLAEETQYF. CDR3 DNA sequence: TGTGCCAGCAGAAGGGATGGACTAGCGGAAGAGACCCAGTACTTC.

The table lists this clone with a count of one. The chain links TRBV10-3 to TRBJ2-5; 9 bases line up with TRBD1. The CDR3 totals 16 residues. Germline assignment: CDR1 ENHRY and CDR2 SYGVKD. J lost 1 base, V lost 3 bases, and 6 bases had no gene match. The CDR3 nucleotides are TGTGCCATCAGTGACTACAGGGGGCGTCTCCAAGAGACCCAGTACTTC. Translation: CAISDYRGRLQETQYF.

The rearrangement joins TRBV29-1 to TRBJ1-1, with D unclear. The V end was cut by 5 bases, the J end by 11 bases, with 12 bases between. Germline V CDR1 and CDR2: SQVTM, ANQGSEA. CDR3 length equals 10 residues. CDR3 residues: CSVSGLVAFF. The CDR3 nucleotides read TGCAGCGTTTCAGGACTTGTGGCTTTCTTT.

The V gene is TRBV2, the J gene TRBJ2-3, with TRBD2 matching over 7 bases. Per the germline V gene, CDR1 is SNHLY and CDR2 is FYNNEI. CDR3 length: 14 amino acids. V shed 7 bases, J shed 4 bases, and the junction held 8 bases outside the gene matches. The CDR3 bases are TGTGCCAGCACCATGGGAGGGAGTGCAGATACGCAGTATTTT. Amino acids: CASTMGGSADTQYF.

The chain combines TRBV2 with TRBJ2-1; TRBD2 matches 11 bases. Germline loops: CDR1 SNHLY, CDR2 FYNNEI. CDR3 length: 16 residues. The trim removed 3 bases at V and 7 bases at J, leaving 8 bases unmatched. CDR3 region: CASSESLAGGQNEQFF. The CDR3 nucleotides read TGTGCCAGCAGTGAGTCCCTAGCGGGAGGTCAGAATGAGCAGTTCTTC.

The chain carries TRBV28 and TRBJ1-6, with TRBD1 matching over 10 bases. CDR1 is MDHEN, CDR2 SYDVKM, per germline. The ends lost 6 bases at V and 0 bases at J; junction bases unmatched: 5. This CDR3 contains 17 residues. The CDR3 sequence: CASRRDRGRSYNSPLHF. CDR3 in DNA: TGTGCCAGCAGACGGGACAGGGGACGCTCCTATAATTCACCCCTCCACTTT. The full variable domain, rest sourced from reference TRBV28 and TRBJ1-6, is DVKVTQSSRYLVKRTGEKVFLECVQDMDHENMFWYRQDPGLGLRLIYFSYDVKMKEKGDIPEGYSVSREKKERFSLILESASTNQTSMYLCASRRDRGRSYNSPLHFGNGTRLTVT.

The gene calls are TRBV7-3 and TRBJ1-2, with D unresolved. Trimming stripped 4 bases from V and 8 bases from J, with 14 bases between. Germline loops: CDR1 SGHTA, CDR2 FQGTGA. The CDR3 extends over 13 amino acids. This chain's CDR3 is CASSSSAGSGYTF. CDR3 DNA: TGTGCCAGCAGCTCGTCAGCGGGGTCAGGCTACACCTTC.

This clone was recorded only once. One end of the junction is discordant with germline, which a read error may explain. This chain uses TRBV7-9 with TRBJ2-7; D ambiguous. The CDR3 has 12 residues. Germline values: CDR1 SEHNR, CDR2 FQNEAQ (reference sequence). The CDR3 region is CSSSPRYYEQYF. The DNA for the CDR3 is TGTTCCAGCAGCCCCAGGTATTACGAGCAGTACTTC.

This chain connects TRBV4-1 to TRBJ1-1, with 7 bases that match TRBD1. V lost 4 bases and J lost 0; bases outside the gene matches: 5. The CDR3 is 15 residues long. The germline V gene has CDR1 MGHRA and CDR2 YSYEKL. In DNA form, the CDR3 reads TGCGCCAGCAGCCCTAACAGGGGCATGAACACTGAAGCTTTCTTT. Its translation: CASSPNRGMNTEAFF.

The rearrangement links TRBV7-2 to TRBJ2-1; TRBD1 aligns across 8 bases. This CDR3 has 15 residues. The ends lost 4 bases at V and 6 bases at J; junction bases unmatched: 8. Looked up from germline, CDR1 is SGHTA and CDR2 is FQGNSA. The CDR3 sequence: CASSYRTGRVNEQFF. Here the CDR3 DNA reads TGTGCCAGCAGCTATCGGACAGGGAGAGTCAATGAGCAGTTCTTC.

This chain connects TRBV5-1 to TRBJ2-7; 12 nucleotides agree with TRBD2. The CDR3 is 16 amino acids. CDR1 is SGHRS, CDR2 YFSETQ, per germline. V shed 4 bases, J shed 2 bases, and the junction held 7 bases outside the gene matches. In DNA form, the CDR3 reads TGCGCCAGCAGCGCGGGGGGACTAGCGGGTACCTACGAGCAGTACTTC. It yields the protein CASSAGGLAGTYEQYF.

The chain employs TRBV25-1 and TRBJ1-1; TRBD1 matches at 7 bases. J lost 0 bases, V lost 8 bases, and 6 bases had no gene match. The CDR3 spans 14 residues. Germline lookup yields CDR1 MGHDK and CDR2 SYGVNS. The CDR3 here is CASRWTGMNTEAFF. CDR3 in DNA: TGTGCCAGCCGGTGGACAGGCATGAACACTGAAGCTTTCTTT. Using reference TRBV25-1 and TRBJ1-1 for the parts outside the CDR3, the full variable domain is EADIYQTPRYLVIGTGKKITLECSQTMGHDKMYWYQQDPGMELHLIHYSYGVNSTEKGDLSSESTVSRIRTEHFPLTLESARPSHTSQYLCASRWTGMNTEAFFGQGTRLTVV.

J is TRBJ1-2 and V is TRBV27; TRBD1 might be the D (5 bases). The germline V and J ends were trimmed by 5 bases and 5 bases, with 15 bases remaining between them. Germline V CDR1 and CDR2: MNHEY, SMNVEV (reference sequence). The CDR3 is made up of 14 amino acids. CDR3 bases: TGTGCCAGCAGTCGGGGGTCCTCGGCGTATGGCTACACCTTC. Translating it yields CASSRGSSAYGYTF.

This chain joins TRBV27 and TRBJ1-2; D might be TRBD1 (5 bases). CDR1 and CDR2 from the germline V gene are MNHEY and SMNVEV (reference sequence). The CDR3 contains 12 residues. Trimming stripped 8 bases from V and 4 bases from J, with 11 bases between. The CDR3 DNA sequence: TGTGCCAGCCGGGCAGGGTTCTATGGCTACACCTTC. Translated, it gives CASRAGFYGYTF.

This CDR3 is CSAGDRAEQYF. The CDR3 nucleotides read TGCAGTGCTGGGGACAGGGCCGAGCAGTACTTC. The rearrangement joins TRBV20-1 to TRBJ2-7, with 9 bases that match TRBD1. V was pared by 5 bases and J by 6 bases, with 2 bases of the junction left unmatched. The germline V gene has CDR1 DFQATT and CDR2 SNEGSKA (reference sequence). The CDR3 spans 11 residues.

The chain links TRBV30 to TRBJ2-1; D gene uncertain. V lost 2 bases to trimming and J lost 9 bases, with 11 bases between them. Germline-derived CDR1 and CDR2 are GTSNPN and SVGIG (reference sequence). The CDR3 sequence is 12 residues long. CDR3 nucleotides: TGTGCCTGGAGTCCAGGCAGTGGTGAGCAGTTCTTC. Translating gives CAWSPGSGEQFF. The full variable domain, rest sourced from reference TRBV30 and TRBJ2-1, is SQTIHQWPATLVQPVGSPLSLECTVEGTSNPNLYWYRQAAGRGLQLLFYSVGIGQISSEVPQNLSASRPQDRQFILSSKKLLLSDSGFYLCAWSPGSGEQFFGPGTRLTVL.

Concerning this clone itself: Compared with germline, one end of the junction differs, possibly owing to a read error. The rearrangement links TRBV7-9 to TRBJ2-5; 10 bases match TRBD2. The CDR3 loop spans 16 amino acids. Germline V lookup: CDR1 SEHNR, CDR2 FQNEAQ (reference sequence). CDR3: CSSSRSLAGVQQTQYF. The CDR3 DNA reads TGTTCCAGCAGTCGTAGTCTAGCGGGAGTACAACAGACCCAGTACTTC. The entire variable domain, with the rest obtained from reference TRBV7-9 and TRBJ2-5, is as follows: DTGVSQNPRHKITKRGQNVTFRCDPISEHNRLYWYRQTLGQGPEFLTYFQNEAQLEKSRLLSDRFSAERPKGSFSTLEIQRTEQGDSAMYLCSSSRSLAGVQQTQYFGPGTRLLVL.

The chain couples TRBV9 to TRBJ2-1, with 9 bases identical to TRBD2. With 4 bases clipped from V and 0 bases from J, the junction kept 8 bases outside the gene matches. The CDR3 covers 17 residues. The V gene's germline CDR1 is SGDLS and CDR2 YYNGEE. CDR3 nucleotides: TGTGCCAGCAGCCCGCGACTAGCGGCGAGCTCCTACAATGAGCAGTTCTTC. This sequence encodes CASSPRLAASSYNEQFF.

This clone was seen more than once but under ten times. J is TRBJ1-1 and V is TRBV5-6; D might be TRBD1 (6 bases). Looked up from germline, CDR1 is SGHDT and CDR2 is YYEEEE. Between the trimmed V and J ends, which lost 4 bases and 4 bases, there was a span of 14 bases. The CDR3 has 14 residues. The CDR3 DNA reads as TGTGCCAGCAGCCCGACAGGATTAGGCACTGAAGCTTTCTTT. Amino acid sequence: CASSPTGLGTEAFF. Variable domain in full (rest from reference TRBV5-6 and TRBJ1-1): DAGVTQSPTHLIKTRGQQVTLRCSPKSGHDTVSWYQQALGQGPQFIFQYYEEEERQRGNFPDRFSGHQFPNYSSELNVNALLLGDSALYLCASSPTGLGTEAFFGQGTRLTVV.

The V and J genes are TRBV6-1 and TRBJ2-3; D gene unclear. The CDR3 runs to 15 residues. The germline CDR1 and CDR2 sequences are MNHNS and SASEGT. Trimming removed 6 bases at V and 5 bases at J, with 18 bases between. CDR3 sequence reads: CASSQMWAPGDTQYF. In nucleotides, the CDR3 is TGTGCCAGCAGCCAAATGTGGGCGCCCGGAGATACGCAGTATTTT.

The V and J genes are TRBV7-9 and TRBJ1-1, with D hard to call. Germline V gene sequence: CDR1 SEHNR, CDR2 FQNEAQ (reference sequence). This CDR3 has 14 amino acids. The V gene lost 4 bases and the J gene lost 5 bases, with 14 bases spanning the gap. The CDR3 DNA is TGTGCCAGCAGCTCGTGGGGAGAAAAGACTGAAGCTTTCTTT. Translation: CASSSWGEKTEAFF.

This chain joins TRBV2 and TRBJ1-4, with 7 bases identical to TRBD1. CDR3 length equals 15 residues. Unmatched junction bases numbered 8, after V lost 7 bases and J lost 3 bases. Germline V gene data show CDR1 as SNHLY and CDR2 as FYNNEI. CDR3 sequence reads: CASNPDRAPNEKLFF. The CDR3 bases are TGTGCCAGCAACCCCGACAGGGCTCCTAATGAAAAACTGTTTTTT.

This clone was seen only a few times. The gene calls are TRBV5-8 and TRBJ2-5, with a possible D match to TRBD2 (6 bases). The CDR3 is 15 amino acids. V lost 4 bases, J lost 5 bases, and 18 bases lay in between. Per germline, CDR1 SGHTS and CDR2 YDEGEE. The CDR3 loop is CASSLRLDGRETQYF. CDR3 bases: TGTGCCAGCAGCCTGAGACTAGACGGACGGGAGACCCAGTACTTC.

This sequence joins TRBV28 and TRBJ2-7; D may be TRBD2 (6 bases). This CDR3 is 14 amino acids long. Deletions cut 6 bases from V and 2 bases from J, with 14 bases between. Germline V gives CDR1 MDHEN, CDR2 SYDVKM. CDR3 nucleotides: TGTGCCAGCAGCCTTACAGCGGGCACCTACGAGCAGTACTTC. Protein sequence: CASSLTAGTYEQYF. Full variable domain (rest looked up from reference TRBV28 and TRBJ2-7): DVKVTQSSRYLVKRTGEKVFLECVQDMDHENMFWYRQDPGLGLRLIYFSYDVKMKEKGDIPEGYSVSREKKERFSLILESASTNQTSMYLCASSLTAGTYEQYFGPGTRLTVT.

The V and J genes are TRBV5-1 and TRBJ2-1, with TRBD2 matching over 14 bases. The J segment lost 9 bases and the V segment lost 1 base, leaving 6 bases of the junction unmatched. The CDR3 runs 16 residues. Germline CDR1 SGHRS, CDR2 YFSETQ. The CDR3 sequence is CASSLRLAGGPSEQFF. In DNA form, the CDR3 reads TGCGCCAGCAGCTTGAGACTAGCGGGAGGGCCTAGTGAGCAGTTCTTC.

This clone was counted ten times or more. The V call is TRBV2, the J call TRBJ1-6; D gene ambiguous. The CDR3 contains 14 residues. Trimming took 4 bases from V and 10 from J, leaving 14 bases between them. CDR1 SNHLY and CDR2 FYNNEI come from the germline V gene. CDR3 region: CASSGAGNLSPLHF. CDR3 DNA: TGTGCCAGCAGTGGGGCGGGGAATCTATCACCCCTCCACTTT.

The rearrangement links TRBV10-1 to TRBJ2-1; TRBD1 matches 8 bases. Germline CDR1 reads WNHNN; CDR2 reads SYGVQD (reference sequence). This CDR3 has 16 amino acids. With V trimmed by 0 bases and J by 10 bases, 11 bases remained unmatched. DNA of the CDR3: TGCGCCAGCAGTGAGTCGGGTCAGGGGGCAGGCAAGGAGCAGTTCTTC. This gives the protein CASSESGQGAGKEQFF.

This chain uses TRBV6-1 with TRBJ2-7; TRBD2 aligns across 7 bases. The CDR3 consists of 15 residues. Per the germline V gene, CDR1 is MNHNS and CDR2 is SASEGT. V shed 7 bases, J shed 3 bases, and the junction held 12 bases outside the gene matches. Here the CDR3 DNA reads TGTGCCAGCACCGGGGGTCTAGCGGCGGTCTACGAGCAGTACTTC. As protein: CASTGGLAAVYEQYF.